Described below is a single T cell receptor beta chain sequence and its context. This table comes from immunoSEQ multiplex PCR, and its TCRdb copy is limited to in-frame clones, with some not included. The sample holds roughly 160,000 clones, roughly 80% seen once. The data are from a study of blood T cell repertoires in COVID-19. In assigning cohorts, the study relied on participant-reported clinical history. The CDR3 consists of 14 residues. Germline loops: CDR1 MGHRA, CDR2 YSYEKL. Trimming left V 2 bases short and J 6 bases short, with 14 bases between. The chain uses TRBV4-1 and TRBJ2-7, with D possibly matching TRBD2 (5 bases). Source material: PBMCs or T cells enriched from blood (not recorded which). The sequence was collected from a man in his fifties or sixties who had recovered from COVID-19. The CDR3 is CASSQLASGGEQYF. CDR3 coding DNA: TGCGCCAGCAGCCAACTAGCTTCTGGTGGCGAGCAGTACTTC.